The following is a TCR beta chain sequence with its context. The entry originates in a study of blood T cell repertoires in COVID-19. Study as a whole: T cells, B-cell-depleted T cells, or PBMCs supplied cDNA or gDNA.

Participants spanned ages about 18 to 90 years and resided in roughly 22 US areas. The method was immunoSEQ multiplex PCR; TCRdb's version includes in-frame clones alone and lacks a portion of them. The sample lists over 300,000 clones, 85% to 90% occurring once. This CDR3 is 18 amino acids long. V trimming: 1 base; J trimming: 6 bases; junction bases outside the gene matches: 15. Germline-derived CDR1 and CDR2 are SGHRS and YFSETQ. This sequence was found in a woman aged 18-35 years who had recovered from COVID-19. The specimen sequenced was PBMCs or T cells enriched from blood (not recorded which). The rearrangement joins TRBV5-1 to TRBJ2-2, with 7 bases lining up with TRBD2. CDR3 sequence reads: CASSLYRASAGLAGELFF. Written as DNA, the CDR3 is TGCGCCAGCAGCTTGTACCGGGCCTCAGCGGGGTTGGCCGGGGAGCTGTTTTTT.